These 27 T cell receptor beta chains were all obtained from the same sample, sequenced in a study of blood T cell repertoires in COVID-19. The table came from immunoSEQ multiplex PCR; TCRdb's copy has only in-frame clones and leaves some out. The repertoire holds roughly 230,000 clones, with approximately 80% as singletons. Source material: PBMCs or T cells enriched from blood (not recorded which). These receptors came from a woman between 55 and 75 years old who had recovered from COVID-19.

V gene TRBV7-2 combines with J gene TRBJ2-7; possible D gene TRBD2, 6 bases. The V end was cut by 1 base, the J end by 3 bases, with 10 bases between. Germline CDR1 is SGHTA and CDR2 is FQGNSA. This CDR3 spans 14 amino acids. CDR3 sequence reads: CASSLGGERYEQYF. The CDR3 nucleotides are TGTGCCAGCAGCTTAGGCGGGGAACGCTACGAGCAGTACTTC.

The V gene is TRBV18, the J gene TRBJ2-6, with a tentative D call TRBD1 (8 bases). This CDR3 is 16 amino acids long. CDR1 and CDR2 (germline): KGHSH, LQKENI. V dropped 5 bases and J dropped 2 bases, with 13 bases sitting between them. CDR3 in DNA: TGTGCCAGCTCAGCAACAGGGGGGGCTGGGGCCAACGTCCTGACTTTC. Translated: CASSATGGAGANVLTF.

The rearrangement links TRBV7-2 to TRBJ2-2, with a weak D call TRBD1 (5 bases). Germline loops: CDR1 SGHTA, CDR2 FQGNSA. This CDR3 has 15 residues. Between the trimmed V and J ends, which lost 5 bases and 0 bases, there was a span of 10 bases. CDR3 sequence (DNA): TGTGCCAGCAGCCCAGGGTTACCGAACACCGGGGAGCTGTTTTTT. It codes for CASSPGLPNTGELFF. The full variable domain, with the rest looked up from reference TRBV7-2 and TRBJ2-2, is GAGVSQSPSNKVTEKGKDVELRCDPISGHTALYWYRQSLGQGLEFLIYFQGNSAPDKSGLPSDRFSAERTGGSVSTLTIQRTQQEDSAVYLCASSPGLPNTGELFFGEGSRLTVL.

This clone was seen a handful of times. The chain has TRBV10-3 and TRBJ1-6, with 9 bases lining up with TRBD1. V gave up 11 bases and J gave up 7 bases; unmatched junction bases: 6. The CDR3 extends over 13 amino acids. Germline assignment: CDR1 ENHRY and CDR2 SYGVKD. The CDR3 is CAGQGLENSPLHF. The CDR3 nucleotides are TGTGCCGGACAGGGGCTAGAGAATTCACCCCTCCACTTT.

The V and J genes are TRBV19 and TRBJ2-1; 13 positions match TRBD2. This CDR3 comprises 15 residues. Germline V gene lookup returns CDR1 LNHDA and CDR2 SQIVND (reference sequence). Trimming cost V 7 bases and J 4 bases; bases outside gene matches: 4. The CDR3 sequence is CASNLLAGGYNEQFF. The CDR3 DNA follows: TGTGCCAGTAACTTACTAGCGGGGGGGTACAATGAGCAGTTCTTC.

This chain connects TRBV29-1 to TRBJ1-1; maybe TRBD1 (5 bases). This CDR3 is built from 13 residues. The germline V gene has CDR1 SQVTM and CDR2 ANQGSEA. Trimming cost V 7 bases and J 2 bases, with 14 bases left between them. Here the CDR3 reads CSGADSYNTEAFF. CDR3 DNA: TGCAGCGGGGCCGACAGTTATAACACTGAAGCTTTCTTT.

The gene calls are TRBV9 and TRBJ2-7; possible D gene TRBD2, 5 bases. The germline CDR1 and CDR2 sequences are SGDLS and YYNGEE. This CDR3 contains 15 residues. V was clipped by 0 bases and J by 5 bases, with 15 bases between them. The CDR3 sequence: CASSVGEGTYDEQYF. The CDR3 DNA is TGTGCCAGCAGCGTAGGAGAGGGAACTTATGACGAGCAGTACTTC.

For the CDR3, the DNA is TGTGCCAGCAGCGTCGGGACAGGTAGCAATCAGCCCCAGCATTTT. This translates into CASSVGTGSNQPQHF. The chain combines TRBV9 with TRBJ1-5; 8 nucleotides match TRBD1. The CDR3 extends over 15 amino acids. The germline V gene has CDR1 SGDLS and CDR2 YYNGEE. With V trimmed by 2 bases and J by 0 bases, 1 base remained unmatched.

The chain employs TRBV4-2 and TRBJ2-1; 16 bases align to TRBD2. After removal of 4 bases from V and 6 bases from J, the junction contained 15 bases not matched to a gene. Germline values: CDR1 LGHNA, CDR2 YNFKEQ. The CDR3 runs to 20 residues. The CDR3 spells CASSPNPGLAGGVAPNEQFF. The CDR3 DNA sequence: TGTGCCAGCAGCCCTAACCCGGGACTAGCGGGAGGGGTTGCCCCCAATGAGCAGTTCTTC.

The sample holds many counts of this clone. This sequence joins TRBV2 and TRBJ2-1; maybe TRBD1 (6 bases). Germline values: CDR1 SNHLY, CDR2 FYNNEI. The CDR3 contains 16 residues. Trimming pared 3 bases from V and 0 bases from J, leaving 12 bases between. The CDR3 sequence is CASSDLDSFSYNEQFF. CDR3 in DNA: TGTGCCAGCAGTGATTTGGACAGTTTCTCCTACAATGAGCAGTTCTTC.

This clone was observed a single time. The gene calls are TRBV19 and TRBJ1-1, with TRBD1 matching over 7 bases. In germline, CDR1 is LNHDA, CDR2 SQIVND (reference sequence). Trimming took 6 bases from V and 7 from J; bases not matched to a gene: 11. This CDR3 is built from 14 residues. The CDR3 protein is CASSQGTVHIEAFF. CDR3 DNA sequence: TGTGCCAGTAGCCAAGGGACAGTCCATATTGAAGCTTTCTTT. Supplemented by reference TRBV19 and TRBJ1-1, the full variable domain reads DGGITQSPKYLFRKEGQNVTLSCEQNLNHDAMYWYRQDPGQGLRLIYYSQIVNDFQKGDIAEGYSVSREKKESFPLTVTSAQKNPTAFYLCASSQGTVHIEAFFGQGTRLTVV.

This clone showed up just once. This chain joins TRBV20-1 and TRBJ2-7; maybe TRBD2 (6 bases). Germline-derived CDR1 and CDR2 are DFQATT and SNEGSKA (reference sequence). This CDR3 spans 15 amino acids. Trimming shortened V by 3 bases and J by 1 base, and 16 bases separated the two germline ends. CDR3 in DNA: TGCAGTGCTAGTGGGTGGAGGGTTGCTTCCTACGAGCAGTACTTC. This sequence encodes CSASGWRVASYEQYF.

This clone was detected a few times. J is TRBJ2-3 and V is TRBV25-1; D perhaps matches TRBD1 (6 bases). Germline CDR1 and CDR2: MGHDK and SYGVNS. The length of the CDR3 is 15 residues. With 3 bases removed from V and 2 bases from J, the gap between germline ends came to 12 bases. CDR3 sequence (DNA): TGTGCCAGCAGTGATAGCCAGGGGTTCACAGATACGCAGTATTTT. Its translation is CASSDSQGFTDTQYF.

A few counts support this clone. V gene TRBV5-4 combines with J gene TRBJ1-6; D unclear. The CDR3 consists of 16 residues. CDR1 is SGHNT and CDR2 is YYREEE in the germline V gene (reference sequence). The V end lost 1 base, the J end lost 0 bases, and 8 bases lay between the germline ends. DNA of the CDR3: TGTGCCAGCAGCTTGCGGGGTAGCTCCTATAATTCACCCCTCCACTTT. It encodes CASSLRGSSYNSPLHF.

The CDR3 bases are TGTGCCAGCAGCGGACAGGGGGCGCCGGGGGAAAAACTGTTTTTT. This gives the protein CASSGQGAPGEKLFF. V is TRBV2 and J is TRBJ1-4, with 11 bases matching TRBD1. The CDR3 extends over 15 amino acids. Losses at the gene ends were 6 bases for V and 8 bases for J; bases not matched to a gene: 8. Germline V gives CDR1 SNHLY, CDR2 FYNNEI.

This clone was counted a few times. V and J are TRBV5-1 and TRBJ1-5, with 7 nucleotides matching TRBD1. Germline CDR1 reads SGHRS; CDR2 reads YFSETQ. The CDR3 extends over 16 amino acids. V dropped 4 bases and J dropped 0; count of bases not matched to a gene: 7. The CDR3 nucleotides are TGCGCCAGCAGCGCCGGGACAGACTATAGCAATCAGCCCCAGCATTTT. Its translation: CASSAGTDYSNQPQHF.

The V gene is TRBV3-1 (or the pseudogene TRBV3-2), the J gene TRBJ1-3; D ambiguous. This CDR3 spans 16 amino acids. Germline CDR1 and CDR2: LGHDT and YNNKEL (reference sequence). The V and J ends lost 7 bases and 0 bases respectively, with 16 bases between them. The CDR3 DNA follows: TGTGCCAGCACCTCAACCTGGGCTCTCTCTGGAAACACCATATATTTT. Translating gives CASTSTWALSGNTIYF.

The chain carries TRBV10-2 and TRBJ1-2; tentative D call: TRBD1 (5 bases). The CDR3 has 13 residues. Trimming shortened V by 6 bases and J by 5 bases, and 13 bases separated the two germline ends. Germline CDR1 WSHSY, CDR2 SAAADI. In DNA, the CDR3 is TGCGCCAGCAGCTCGGGGGGAGAGTATGGCTACACCTTC. Its protein is CASSSGGEYGYTF.

The chain carries TRBV29-1 and TRBJ2-2; TRBD1 matches at 8 bases. The J segment lost 6 bases and the V segment lost 7 bases, leaving 10 bases of the junction unmatched. CDR3 size: 14 residues. The germline V gene encodes CDR1 SQVTM and CDR2 ANQGSEA. CDR3 DNA: TGCAGCGCCCGTGGACAGGGTGACGCCGGGGAGCTGTTTTTT. Amino acids: CSARGQGDAGELFF.

This sequence joins TRBV19 and TRBJ1-1; TRBD1 matches at 8 bases. Germline V lookup: CDR1 LNHDA, CDR2 SQIVND (reference sequence). V lost 6 bases to trimming and J lost 5 bases; unmatched junction nucleotides: 5. The CDR3 is made up of 13 amino acids. CDR3 nucleotides: TGTGCCAGTAGCAGGGGGCTGTTGACTGAAGCTTTCTTT. It translates to CASSRGLLTEAFF.

This chain connects TRBV7-9 to TRBJ2-1; 7 nucleotides line up with TRBD2. Germline-derived CDR1 and CDR2 are SEHNR and FQNEAQ (reference sequence). The CDR3 spans 16 residues. The trim removed 4 bases at V and 5 bases at J, leaving 11 bases unmatched. CDR3: CASSSSWASGNNEQFF. CDR3 in DNA: TGTGCCAGCAGCTCCAGTTGGGCTAGCGGAAACAATGAGCAGTTCTTC.

As concerns this clone: At one boundary the junction diverges from the germline segment, which might be a read error. The rearrangement links TRBV5-1 to TRBJ2-7; D may be TRBD1 (5 bases). Germline CDR1 is SGHRS and CDR2 is YFSETQ. The CDR3 is made up of 14 amino acids. This CDR3 reads CASSQKGPSSEQYF. In DNA, the CDR3 is TGCGCCAGCAGCCAAAAGGGGCCATCCTCCGAGCAGTACTTC.

Regarding this clone: The sample carries other DNA sequences with the same CDR3. The CDR3 DNA is TGTGCCAGCAGTGAATTTGGGGGGAATCAGCCCCAGCATTTT. Translated, it gives CASSEFGGNQPQHF. The chain recombines TRBV6-1 with TRBJ1-5; possibly TRBD1 for D (5 bases). There are 14 residues in the CDR3. The V and J ends lost 2 bases and 4 bases respectively, with 9 bases between them. The V gene's germline CDR1 is MNHNS and CDR2 SASEGT.

The table lists this clone with a count of one. The gene calls are TRBV4-1 and TRBJ2-3; 9 bases are shared with TRBD2. Germline V gene data show CDR1 as MGHRA and CDR2 as YSYEKL. The length of the CDR3 is 14 residues. After removal of 1 base from V and 7 bases from J, the junction contained 3 bases not matched to a gene. CDR3: CASSQGGGANTQYF. DNA of the CDR3: TGCGCCAGCAGCCAAGGCGGGGGGGCAAATACGCAGTATTTT.

The chain joins TRBV11-3 to TRBJ2-2; TRBD1 matches 9 bases. The V segment lost 5 bases and the J segment 4 bases; nucleotides outside the gene matches: 8. Germline CDR1 and CDR2: SGHNT and YENEEA. This CDR3 comprises 16 residues. CDR3 residues: CASSPNRGLGTGELFF. In DNA, the CDR3 is TGTGCCAGCAGCCCCAACAGGGGGCTGGGCACCGGGGAGCTGTTTTTT.

V and J are TRBV10-3 and TRBJ2-7, with 12 bases matching TRBD2. Germline lookup yields CDR1 ENHRY and CDR2 SYGVKD. The V and J ends lost 6 bases and 1 base, in that order; junction bases with no gene match: 16. This CDR3 has 19 residues. In nucleotides, the CDR3 is TGTGCCATCAGCGCGCGGACTAGCGGGGCCAGTGGGAATTCCTACGAGCAGTACTTC. Protein sequence: CAISARTSGASGNSYEQYF.

The CDR3 bases are TGTGCCAGCAGCTCCCGGTCACCGAAATCCGAGCAGTACTTC. Protein: CASSSRSPKSEQYF. This chain links TRBV6-2 or TRBV6-3 with TRBJ2-7; D is unclear. The CDR3 consists of 14 residues. Trimming cost V 6 bases and J 6 bases, with 18 bases left between them. Germline loops: CDR1 MNHEY, CDR2 SVGEGT.